These 21 T cell receptor beta chains came from one sample sequenced in a study of blood T cell repertoires in COVID-19. TCRdb's table, derived via immunoSEQ multiplex PCR, lists solely in-frame clones and lacks some. The sample carries approximately 270,000 clones, 80% to 90% recorded once. The sample was peripheral blood. Source of these receptors: a woman in her seventies with acute or convalescent COVID-19.

The chain is built from TRBV3-1 (or the pseudogene TRBV3-2) and TRBJ1-3, with 7 bases aligning to TRBD1. Unmatched junction bases numbered 6, after V lost 2 bases and J lost 5 bases. Looked up from germline, CDR1 is LGHDT and CDR2 is YNNKEL (reference sequence). This CDR3 comprises 15 residues. CDR3 in DNA: TGTGCCAGCAGCCAAATCGCACAGGGGAGAAACACCATATATTTT. This gives the protein CASSQIAQGRNTIYF.

The CDR3 DNA sequence: TGTGCCAGTCGACTAGCGGGATTGGCAGATACGCAGTATTTT. Protein product: CASRLAGLADTQYF. V and J are TRBV7-9 and TRBJ2-3; the match to TRBD2 covers 11 bases. The V and J ends lost 9 bases and 4 bases, in that order; junction bases with no gene match: 6. CDR1 is SEHNR and CDR2 is FQNEAQ in the germline V gene (reference sequence). The CDR3 contains 14 residues.

V and J are TRBV3-1 (or the pseudogene TRBV3-2) and TRBJ2-5, with 14 positions matching TRBD2. V lost 3 bases to trimming and J lost 4 bases; unmatched junction nucleotides: 4. CDR3 size: 16 residues. Germline V gene lookup returns CDR1 LGHDT and CDR2 YNNKEL (reference sequence). In DNA form, the CDR3 reads TGTGCCAGCAGCCAGAGACTAGCGGGGGGGAGAGAGACCCAGTACTTC. Translating gives CASSQRLAGGRETQYF.

J is TRBJ1-2 and V is TRBV27; D is unresolved. With 6 bases removed from V and 7 bases from J, the gap between germline ends came to 12 bases. The CDR3 contains 12 residues. Germline values: CDR1 MNHEY, CDR2 SMNVEV (reference sequence). The CDR3 region has the DNA TGTGCCAGCAGCTCTACGGCGGGTGGCTACACCTTC. This sequence encodes CASSSTAGGYTF.

The V gene is TRBV10-3, the J gene TRBJ1-1; tentatively, D is TRBD1 (5 bases). Germline CDR1 reads ENHRY; CDR2 reads SYGVKD. This CDR3 comprises 12 residues. V dropped 9 bases and J dropped 8 bases, with 16 bases sitting between them. The CDR3 DNA follows: TGTGCCATAGGGACTGTTGGGTCGGAAGCTTTCTTT. Protein: CAIGTVGSEAFF.

The chain links TRBV6-1 to TRBJ1-6; D remains unclear. The CDR3 is 15 amino acids. V lost 0 bases, J lost 9 bases, and 12 bases lay in between. Germline CDR1 MNHNS, CDR2 SASEGT. In DNA form, the CDR3 reads TGTGCCAGCAGTGAAGCGCGGTTGTTGGGTTCACCCCTCCACTTT. It encodes CASSEARLLGSPLHF.

The V gene is TRBV5-8, the J gene TRBJ1-1; TRBD1 agrees at 9 bases. Unmatched junction bases numbered 5, after V lost 3 bases and J lost 2 bases. CDR1 is SGHTS, CDR2 YDEGEE, per germline. The CDR3 spans 15 residues. CDR3 sequence: CASSWGQGINTEAFF. The CDR3 nucleotides read TGTGCCAGCAGCTGGGGACAGGGAATAAACACTGAAGCTTTCTTT. Looking up the rest from reference TRBV5-8 and TRBJ1-1 gives the full variable domain: EAGVTQSPTHLIKTRGQQATLRCSPISGHTSVYWYQQALGLGLQFLLWYDEGEERNRGNFPPRFSGRQFPNYSSELNVNALELEDSALYLCASSWGQGINTEAFFGQGTRLTVV.

The V gene is TRBV9, the J gene TRBJ2-1; TRBD2 aligns across 7 bases. In germline, CDR1 is SGDLS, CDR2 YYNGEE. The CDR3 runs to 16 residues. The ends lost 5 bases at V and 4 bases at J; junction bases unmatched: 12. CDR3 sequence (DNA): TGTGCCAGCAGTGAACTCAGCGGGGCCCTTTACAATGAGCAGTTCTTC. This sequence encodes CASSELSGALYNEQFF.

V is TRBV3-1 (or the pseudogene TRBV3-2) and J is TRBJ1-1; no clear D. Deletions cut 3 bases from V and 0 bases from J, with 11 bases between. The CDR3 runs to 15 residues. Germline CDR1 reads LGHDT; CDR2 reads YNNKEL (reference sequence). The CDR3 DNA sequence: TGTGCCAGCAGCCAGGCAGGCTCACTGAACACTGAAGCTTTCTTT. This codes for CASSQAGSLNTEAFF.

This clone was counted once. This chain links TRBV19 with TRBJ1-3; 9 bases are a match to TRBD1. In germline, CDR1 is LNHDA, CDR2 SQIVND (reference sequence). V was pared by 4 bases and J by 5 bases, with 9 bases of the junction left unmatched. CDR3 length: 16 amino acids. The CDR3 bases are TGTGCCAGTAGTAGTACCCGGACAGGGGAAAGAAACACCATATATTTT. This codes for CASSSTRTGERNTIYF.

This clone appeared once. The rearrangement links TRBV6-5 to TRBJ2-3; D gene unclear. Trimming stripped 2 bases from V and 2 bases from J, with 5 bases between. The CDR3 totals 13 residues. In germline, CDR1 is MNHEY, CDR2 SVGAGI. The CDR3 DNA is TGTGCCAGCAGTTACGGCAACACAGATACGCAGTATTTT. Amino acid sequence: CASSYGNTDTQYF.

The rearrangement uses TRBV14 and TRBJ1-6; D perhaps matches TRBD1 (5 bases). Trimming removed 6 bases from V and 3 bases from J, with 15 bases in between. The CDR3 runs to 16 residues. Germline CDR1 reads SGHDN; CDR2 reads FVKESK. The CDR3 bases are TGTGCCAGCAGTCACCGTCCGGGGGACTATAATTCACCCCTCCACTTT. Its translation is CASSHRPGDYNSPLHF.

This chain joins TRBV2 and TRBJ2-1, with 10 nucleotides matching TRBD2. The V and J ends lost 7 bases and 7 bases, in that order; junction bases with no gene match: 4. This CDR3 comprises 13 residues. Germline V CDR1 and CDR2: SNHLY, FYNNEI. As DNA, the CDR3 is TGTGCCAGCACAGCGGGGGGGCAGAATGAGCAGTTCTTC. It is translated as CASTAGGQNEQFF.

The chain uses TRBV7-8 and TRBJ2-5; 11 nucleotides agree with TRBD1. The length of the CDR3 is 17 residues. Germline CDR1 SGHVS, CDR2 FQNEAQ. Unmatched junction bases numbered 12, after V lost 2 bases and J lost 7 bases. CDR3 protein: CASSLRIWTGGAVTQYF. The CDR3 DNA follows: TGTGCCAGCAGCTTAAGAATATGGACAGGGGGCGCAGTGACCCAGTACTTC.

Note on this clone: This sample includes further DNA sequences coding for the same CDR3. The gene calls are TRBV18 and TRBJ1-1; D remains ambiguous. Germline V lookup: CDR1 KGHSH, CDR2 LQKENI. The CDR3 covers 13 residues. The V end lost 3 bases, the J end lost 5 bases, and 10 bases lay between the germline ends. The chain's CDR3 is CASSPGSGTEAFF. The CDR3 nucleotides are TGTGCCAGCTCACCTGGGTCAGGTACTGAAGCTTTCTTT.

This rearrangement joins TRBV9 to TRBJ2-3; the match to TRBD2 covers 9 bases. This CDR3 contains 16 residues. Trimming cost V 4 bases and J 1 base; bases outside gene matches: 7. The germline V gene has CDR1 SGDLS and CDR2 YYNGEE. The CDR3 loop reads CASSPPRGRGTDTQYF. Here the CDR3 DNA reads TGTGCCAGCAGCCCCCCCCGCGGGAGGGGCACAGATACGCAGTATTTT.

The DNA of the CDR3 is TGTGCCAGCAGTGTGAACAGAAACACCGGGGAGCTGTTTTTT. It translates to CASSVNRNTGELFF. The V gene is TRBV6-4, the J gene TRBJ2-2; D remains ambiguous. The CDR3 is made up of 14 amino acids. Germline CDR1 and CDR2: MRHNA and SNTAGT. Trimming took 4 bases from V and 2 from J, leaving 8 bases between them.

This chain links TRBV5-5 with TRBJ2-1; 9 nucleotides line up with TRBD2. Germline values: CDR1 SGHKS, CDR2 YYEKEE (reference sequence). The CDR3 length is 18 residues. J gave up 5 bases and V 6 bases, and 18 bases lay outside the gene matches. The CDR3 loop reads CASIIGWRGGRSDNEQFF. CDR3 nucleotide sequence: TGTGCCAGCATCATTGGGTGGCGGGGGGGCCGTAGCGACAATGAGCAGTTCTTC.

CDR3 loop: CATSRQGARTEAFF. The CDR3 nucleotides are TGTGCCACCAGCAGACAGGGGGCGCGTACTGAAGCTTTCTTT. V gene TRBV15 combines with J gene TRBJ1-1; 8 nucleotides match TRBD1. The CDR3 length is 14 residues. The ends lost 2 bases at V and 5 bases at J; junction bases unmatched: 4. The germline gives CDR1 LNHNV, CDR2 YYDKDF (reference sequence).

This chain uses TRBV20-1 with TRBJ2-3, with 7 bases identical to TRBD2. With 5 bases clipped from V and 6 bases from J, the junction kept 2 bases outside the gene matches. The germline V gene has CDR1 DFQATT and CDR2 SNEGSKA (reference sequence). This CDR3 region has 11 residues. The CDR3 spells CSAQLADTQYF. The DNA for the CDR3 is TGCAGTGCTCAACTAGCGGATACGCAGTATTTT.

The chain is built from TRBV25-1 and TRBJ2-1; tentatively, D is TRBD2 (5 bases). This CDR3 has 13 residues. The germline CDR1 and CDR2 sequences are MGHDK and SYGVNS. Trimming removed 5 bases at V and 9 bases at J, with 14 bases between. The DNA for the CDR3 is TGTGCCAGCAGTCCCGGGGTGTCGGGTGAGCAGTTCTTC. As protein: CASSPGVSGEQFF.